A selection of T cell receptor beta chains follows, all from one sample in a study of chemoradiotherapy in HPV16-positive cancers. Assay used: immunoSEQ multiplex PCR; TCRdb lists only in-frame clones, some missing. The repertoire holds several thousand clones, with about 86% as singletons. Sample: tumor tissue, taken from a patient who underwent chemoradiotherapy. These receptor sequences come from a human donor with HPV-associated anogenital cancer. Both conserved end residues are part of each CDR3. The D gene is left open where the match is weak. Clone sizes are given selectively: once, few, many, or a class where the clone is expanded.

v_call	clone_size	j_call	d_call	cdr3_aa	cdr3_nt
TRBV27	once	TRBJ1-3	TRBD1	CASSFGTDSGNTIYF	TGTGCCAGCAGTTTCGGGACAGACTCTGGAAACACCATATATTTT
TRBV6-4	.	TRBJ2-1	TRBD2	CASKTSGANNEQFF	TGTGCCAGCAAGACTAGCGGGGCCAACAATGAGCAGTTCTTC
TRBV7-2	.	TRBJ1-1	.	CASSLTVRANTEAFF	TGTGCCAGCAGCTTAACCGTCCGGGCGAACACTGAAGCTTTCTTT
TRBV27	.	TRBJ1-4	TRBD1	CASSLFGQGTAGYEKLFF	TGTGCCAGCAGTTTATTTGGACAGGGCACCGCGGGATATGAAAAACTGTTTTTT
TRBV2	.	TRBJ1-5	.	CASRYRERQPQHF	TGTGCCAGCAGGTACAGGGAGAGGCAGCCCCAGCATTTT
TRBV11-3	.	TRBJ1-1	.	CASSPGGEGTEAFF	TGTGCCAGCAGCCCGGGCGGGGAGGGCACTGAAGCTTTCTTT
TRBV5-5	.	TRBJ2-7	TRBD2	CASSWLVGLAGGPGEQYF	TGTGCCAGCAGCTGGTTGGTGGGACTAGCGGGAGGGCCGGGCGAGCAGTACTTC
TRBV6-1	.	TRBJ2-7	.	CASSTIYEQYF	TGTGCCAGCAGTACCATTTACGAGCAGTACTTC
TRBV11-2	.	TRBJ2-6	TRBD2	CASSLWASGYSGANVLTF	TGTGCCAGCAGCTTATGGGCTAGCGGATACTCTGGGGCCAACGTCCTGACTTTC
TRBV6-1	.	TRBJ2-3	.	CASSEEIRGADTQYF	TGTGCCAGCAGTGAAGAAATCAGGGGAGCGGATACGCAGTATTTT
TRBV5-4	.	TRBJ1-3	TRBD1	CASSLDQGEGNTIYF	TGTGCCAGCAGCTTGGACCAGGGGGAAGGAAACACCATATATTTT
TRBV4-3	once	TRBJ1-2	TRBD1	CASSQKTGISAGYTF	TGCGCCAGCAGCCAGAAGACAGGGATATCTGCGGGCTACACCTTC
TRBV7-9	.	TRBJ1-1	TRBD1	CASSPPTGGNTEAFF	TGTGCCAGCAGCCCACCGACAGGGGGGAACACTGAAGCTTTCTTT
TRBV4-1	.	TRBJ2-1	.	CASSQGDYNEQFF	TGCGCCAGCAGCCAAGGGGATTACAATGAGCAGTTCTTC
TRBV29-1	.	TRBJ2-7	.	CSVVLRDWGGYEQYF	TGCAGCGTTGTTTTGCGGGACTGGGGAGGCTACGAGCAGTACTTC
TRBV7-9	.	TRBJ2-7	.	CASSLGLAYSYEQYF	TGTGCCAGCAGCTTAGGGCTAGCGTATTCCTACGAGCAGTACTTC
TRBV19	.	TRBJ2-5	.	CASSIGQPRETQYF	TGTGCCAGTAGTATCGGACAGCCCCGGGAGACCCAGTACTTC
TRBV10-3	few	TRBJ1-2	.	CAISEAGDGYTF	TGTGCCATCAGTGAGGCAGGGGATGGCTACACCTTC
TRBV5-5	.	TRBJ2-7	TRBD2	CASSLLAEPYEQYF	TGTGCCAGCAGCTTGCTAGCGGAACCCTACGAGCAGTACTTC
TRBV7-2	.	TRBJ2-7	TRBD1	CASSLAGQRFSREDEQYF	TGTGCCAGCAGCTTAGCGGGACAGAGGTTCTCCCGAGAGGACGAGCAGTACTTC
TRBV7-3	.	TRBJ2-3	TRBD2	CASSPLAGGSTDTQYF	TGTGCCAGCAGCCCATTAGCGGGAGGGTCCACAGATACGCAGTATTTT
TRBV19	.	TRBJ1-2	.	CASSLTPHRVNYGYTF	TGTGCCAGTAGTCTAACCCCTCACAGGGTTAACTATGGCTACACCTTC
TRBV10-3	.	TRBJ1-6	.	CAISESQGRENSPLHF	TGTGCCATCAGTGAGTCCCAGGGTAGGGAGAATTCACCCCTCCACTTT
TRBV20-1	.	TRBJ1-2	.	CAVGLGYTF	TGCGCGGTGGGTCTTGGCTACACCTTC
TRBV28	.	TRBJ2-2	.	CASSTGSAGELFF	TGTGCCAGCAGTACAGGGTCCGCCGGGGAGCTGTTTTTT
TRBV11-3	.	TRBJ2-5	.	CASSSGRETQYF	TGTGCCAGCAGCTCGGGGAGGGAGACCCAGTACTTC
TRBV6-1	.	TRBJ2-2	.	CASTWDNLNTGELFF	TGTGCCAGCACCTGGGACAACCTGAACACCGGGGAGCTGTTTTTT
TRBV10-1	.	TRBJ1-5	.	CASSSPVGNNQPQHF	TGCGCCAGCAGTAGTCCGGTGGGTAACAATCAGCCCCAGCATTTT
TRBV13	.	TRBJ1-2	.	CASSLGATNYGYTF	TGTGCCAGCTCCTTGGGGGCGACCAACTATGGCTACACCTTC
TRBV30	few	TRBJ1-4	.	CAWSGATNEKLFF	TGTGCCTGGAGCGGTGCAACTAATGAAAAACTGTTTTTT
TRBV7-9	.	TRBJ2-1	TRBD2	CASSQTSGGAGEQFF	TGTGCCAGCAGCCAGACTAGCGGGGGGGCGGGTGAGCAGTTCTTC
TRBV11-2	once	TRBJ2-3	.	CASSLGGSWGPRSTDTQYF	TGTGCCAGCAGCTTAGGAGGTAGCTGGGGCCCCAGAAGCACAGATACGCAGTATTTT
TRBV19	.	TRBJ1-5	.	CASKDGPGGNQPQHF	TGTGCCAGTAAAGATGGCCCTGGGGGCAATCAGCCCCAGCATTTT
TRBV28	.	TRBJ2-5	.	CASSLPLAKSETQYF	TGTGCCAGCAGTTTACCCCTAGCGAAGTCGGAGACCCAGTACTTC
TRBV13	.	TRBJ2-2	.	CASSANNGELFF	TGTGCCAGCAGCGCAAACAACGGGGAGCTGTTTTTT
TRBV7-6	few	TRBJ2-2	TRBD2	CASSGISGGTSGELFF	TGTGCCAGCAGCGGAATCAGCGGGGGGACTTCCGGGGAGCTGTTTTTT
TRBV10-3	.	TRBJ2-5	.	CAISDERTQYF	TGTGCCATCAGCGATGAGAGGACCCAGTACTTC
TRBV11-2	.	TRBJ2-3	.	CASSLIQGSDTQYF	TGTGCCAGCAGCTTAATACAAGGCTCAGATACGCAGTATTTT
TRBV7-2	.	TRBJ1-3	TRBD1	CASSYPTGSSGNTIYF	TGTGCCAGCAGCTACCCGACAGGGAGCTCTGGAAACACCATATATTTT
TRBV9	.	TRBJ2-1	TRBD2	CASSAPSGGSYNEQFF	TGTGCCAGCAGCGCCCCTAGCGGGGGATCCTACAATGAGCAGTTCTTC
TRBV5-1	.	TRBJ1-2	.	CASSLNRAEDGYTF	TGCGCCAGCAGCTTGAACAGGGCGGAGGATGGCTACACCTTC
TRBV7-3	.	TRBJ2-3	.	CASSFLGGYTDTQYF	TGTGCCAGCAGCTTTTTGGGCGGCTACACAGATACGCAGTATTTT
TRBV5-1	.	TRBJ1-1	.	CASKDLNVGEAFF	TGCGCCAGCAAGGATTTGAACGTGGGTGAAGCTTTCTTT
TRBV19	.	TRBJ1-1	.	CASRPGTGFTEAFF	TGTGCCAGTAGGCCTGGGACGGGATTCACCGAAGCTTTCTTT
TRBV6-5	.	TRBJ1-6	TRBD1	CASSRPGQLNSPLHF	TGTGCCAGCAGTAGACCGGGACAGCTGAATTCACCCCTCCACTTT
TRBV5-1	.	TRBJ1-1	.	CASSLDRLQNTEAFF	TGCGCCAGCAGCTTGGACAGGCTGCAGAACACTGAAGCTTTCTTT
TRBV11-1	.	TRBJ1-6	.	CASSFGPSDNSPLHF	TGTGCCAGCAGCTTCGGGCCGTCCGATAATTCACCCCTCCACTTT
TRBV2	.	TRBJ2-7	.	CASSEPGREQYF	TGTGCCAGCAGTGAGCCTGGTCGTGAGCAGTACTTC
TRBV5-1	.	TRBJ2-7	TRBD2	CASRVSGGADEQYF	TGCGCCAGCAGGGTGAGCGGGGGGGCCGACGAGCAGTACTTC